This TCR beta chain was sequenced for a study of somatic mutations in cytotoxic T cells in rheumatoid arthritis. The table came from immunoSEQ multiplex PCR; TCRdb's copy has only in-frame clones and leaves some out. The sample lists 4,000 to 4,500 clones, about 79% seen once, with 5.5% to 7.5% in the top ten. The CDR3 length is 14 residues. From germline, CDR1 is SGHVS and CDR2 FNYEAQ. V lost 1 base and J lost 0, with 3 bases in between. This chain uses TRBV7-6 with TRBJ2-2; D is uncertain. Sequenced sample: CD8+ T cells sorted from blood. The sequence was obtained from an adult with rheumatoid arthritis. The CDR3 here is CASSLGSNTGELFF. CDR3 bases: TGTGCCAGCAGCTTAGGCTCGAACACCGGGGAGCTGTTTTTT.